This T cell receptor beta chain comes out of a study of blood T cell repertoires in COVID-19. Study context: Researchers got acute and convalescent COVID-19 samples from the United States, Italy and Spain. T cells, B-cell-depleted T cells, or PBMCs supplied cDNA or gDNA.

Authors' analysis steps: The assay estimated nucleated cells by amplifying reference gene primers. Assay used: immunoSEQ multiplex PCR; TCRdb lists only in-frame clones, some missing. V and J calls plus clone size are reproduced from that table; the DNA served to infer D and trimming. The table includes approximately 430,000 clones, 70% to 90% detected once. Germline V gene lookup returns CDR1 MGHRA and CDR2 YSYEKL. V lost 5 bases to trimming and J lost 9 bases, with 17 bases between them. The CDR3 is 15 residues long. Sequencing used peripheral blood. This sequence was found in a woman aged 30 to 39 with active or convalescent COVID-19. V is TRBV4-1 and J is TRBJ1-6; D is possibly TRBD1 (6 bases). In DNA form, the CDR3 reads TGCGCCAGCAGCGGCCAGGGGATCGGAAGTTCACCCCTCCACTTT. It yields the protein CASSGQGIGSSPLHF.